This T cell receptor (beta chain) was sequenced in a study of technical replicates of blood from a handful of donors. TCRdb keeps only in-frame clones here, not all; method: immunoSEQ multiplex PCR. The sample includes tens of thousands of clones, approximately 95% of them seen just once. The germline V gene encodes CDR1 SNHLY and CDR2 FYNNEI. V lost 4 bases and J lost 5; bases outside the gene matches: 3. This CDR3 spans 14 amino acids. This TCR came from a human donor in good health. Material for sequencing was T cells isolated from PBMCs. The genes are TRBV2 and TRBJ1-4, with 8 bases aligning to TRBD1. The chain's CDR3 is CASSATGVNEKLFF. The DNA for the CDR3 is TGTGCCAGCAGTGCGACAGGGGTAAATGAAAAACTGTTTTTT.